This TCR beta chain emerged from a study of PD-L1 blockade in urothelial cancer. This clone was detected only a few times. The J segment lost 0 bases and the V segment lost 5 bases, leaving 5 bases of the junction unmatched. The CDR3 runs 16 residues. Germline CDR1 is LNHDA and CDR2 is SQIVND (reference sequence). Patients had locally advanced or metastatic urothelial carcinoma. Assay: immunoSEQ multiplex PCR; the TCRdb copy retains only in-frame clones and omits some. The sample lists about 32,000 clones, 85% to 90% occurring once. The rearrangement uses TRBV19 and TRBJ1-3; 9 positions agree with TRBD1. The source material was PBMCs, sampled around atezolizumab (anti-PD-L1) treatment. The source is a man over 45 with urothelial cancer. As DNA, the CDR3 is TGTGCCAGTAGTCCAACGGGACAGGGCTCTGGAAACACCATATATTTT. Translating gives CASSPTGQGSGNTIYF.